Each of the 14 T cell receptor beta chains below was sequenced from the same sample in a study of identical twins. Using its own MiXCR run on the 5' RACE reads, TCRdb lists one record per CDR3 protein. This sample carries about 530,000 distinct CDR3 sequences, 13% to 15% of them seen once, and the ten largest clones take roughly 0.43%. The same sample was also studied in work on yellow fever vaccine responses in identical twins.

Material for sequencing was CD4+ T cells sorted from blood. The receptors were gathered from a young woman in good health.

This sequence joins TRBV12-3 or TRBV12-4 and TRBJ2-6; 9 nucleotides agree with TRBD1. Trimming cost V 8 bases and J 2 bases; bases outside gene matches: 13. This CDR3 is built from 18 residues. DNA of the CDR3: TGTGCCAGCTGTCTGTATGGACAGGGGAGCGCTGGGGCCAACGTCCTGACTTTC. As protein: CASCLYGQGSAGANVLTF.

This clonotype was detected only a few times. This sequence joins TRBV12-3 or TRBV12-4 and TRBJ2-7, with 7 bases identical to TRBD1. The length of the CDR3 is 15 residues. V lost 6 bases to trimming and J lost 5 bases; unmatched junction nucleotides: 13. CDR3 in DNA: TGTGCCAGCAGCCAGGGGGTCCGGGGTTACGACGAGCAGTACGTC. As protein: CASSQGVRGYDEQYV.

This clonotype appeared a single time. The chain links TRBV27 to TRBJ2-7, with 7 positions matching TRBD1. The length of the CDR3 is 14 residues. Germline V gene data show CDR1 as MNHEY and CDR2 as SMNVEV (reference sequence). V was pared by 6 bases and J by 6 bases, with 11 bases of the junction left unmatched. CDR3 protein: CASRQGQWASEQYF. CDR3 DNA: TGTGCCAGCAGACAGGGACAGTGGGCTAGCGAGCAGTACTTC.

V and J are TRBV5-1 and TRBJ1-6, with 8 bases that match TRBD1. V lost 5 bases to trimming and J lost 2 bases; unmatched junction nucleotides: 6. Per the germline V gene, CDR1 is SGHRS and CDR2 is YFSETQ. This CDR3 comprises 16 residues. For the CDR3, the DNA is TGCGCCAGCAGGTCCGGGACAGGTACCTATAATTCACCCCTCCACTTT. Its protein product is CASRSGTGTYNSPLHF.

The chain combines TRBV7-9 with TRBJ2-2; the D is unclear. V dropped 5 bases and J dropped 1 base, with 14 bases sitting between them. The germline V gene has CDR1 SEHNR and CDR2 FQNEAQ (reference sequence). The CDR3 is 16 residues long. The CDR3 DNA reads TGTGCCAGCAGCCCCCCCCGGACGGGGAACACCGGGGAGCTGTTTTTT. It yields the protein CASSPPRTGNTGELFF.

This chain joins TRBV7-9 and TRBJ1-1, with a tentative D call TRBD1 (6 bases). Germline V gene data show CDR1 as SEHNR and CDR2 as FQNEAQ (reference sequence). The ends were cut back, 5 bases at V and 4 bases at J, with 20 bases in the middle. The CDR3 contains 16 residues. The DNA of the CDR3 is TGTGCCAGCAGCCCAAAATCAACAGGGCCTCGCACTGAAGCTTTCTTT. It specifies CASSPKSTGPRTEAFF.

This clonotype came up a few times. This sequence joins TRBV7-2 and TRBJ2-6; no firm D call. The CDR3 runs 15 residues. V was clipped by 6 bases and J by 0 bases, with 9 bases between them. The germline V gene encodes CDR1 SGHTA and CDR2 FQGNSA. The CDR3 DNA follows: TGTGCCAGCAGACCCGGAAGCTCTGGGGCCAACGTCCTGACTTTC. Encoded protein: CASRPGSSGANVLTF.

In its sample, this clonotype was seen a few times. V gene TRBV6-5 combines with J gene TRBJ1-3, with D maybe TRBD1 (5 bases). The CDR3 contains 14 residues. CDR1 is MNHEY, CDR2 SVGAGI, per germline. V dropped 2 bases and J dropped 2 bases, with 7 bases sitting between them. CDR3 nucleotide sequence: TGTGCCAGCAGTTACGGGGGTACTGGAAACACCATATATTTT. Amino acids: CASSYGGTGNTIYF.

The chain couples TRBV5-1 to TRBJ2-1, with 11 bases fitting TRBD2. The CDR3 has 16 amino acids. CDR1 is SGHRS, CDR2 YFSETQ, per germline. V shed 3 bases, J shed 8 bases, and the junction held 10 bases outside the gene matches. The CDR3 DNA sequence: TGCGCCAGCAGCTCCGTCACTGGTAGCGGGAGGGATGAGCAGTTCTTC. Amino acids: CASSSVTGSGRDEQFF.

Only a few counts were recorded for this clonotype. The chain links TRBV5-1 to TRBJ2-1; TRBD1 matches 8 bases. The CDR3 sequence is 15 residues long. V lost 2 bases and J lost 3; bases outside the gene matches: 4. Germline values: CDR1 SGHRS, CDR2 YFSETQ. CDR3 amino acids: CASSLLTGGYNEQFF. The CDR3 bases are TGCGCCAGCAGCTTACTCACAGGGGGCTACAATGAGCAGTTCTTC. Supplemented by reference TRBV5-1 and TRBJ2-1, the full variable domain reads KAGVTQTPRYLIKTRGQQVTLSCSPISGHRSVSWYQQTPGQGLQFLFEYFSETQRNKGNFPGRFSGRQFSNSRSEMNVSTLELGDSALYLCASSLLTGGYNEQFFGPGTRLTVL.

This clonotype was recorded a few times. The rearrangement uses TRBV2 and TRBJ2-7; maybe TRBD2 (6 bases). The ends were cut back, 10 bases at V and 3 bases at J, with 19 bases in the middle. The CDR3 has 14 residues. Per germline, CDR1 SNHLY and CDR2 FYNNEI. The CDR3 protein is CATQWQGSGYEQYF. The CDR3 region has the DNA TGTGCCACCCAATGGCAGGGTAGCGGCTACGAGCAGTACTTC.

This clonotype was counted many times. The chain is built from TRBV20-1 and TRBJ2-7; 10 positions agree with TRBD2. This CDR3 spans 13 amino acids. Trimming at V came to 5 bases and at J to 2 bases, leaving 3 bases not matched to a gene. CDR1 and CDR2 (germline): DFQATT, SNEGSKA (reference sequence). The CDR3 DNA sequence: TGCAGTGCTCGGACTAGCGGCCCCTACGAGCAGTACTTC. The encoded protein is CSARTSGPYEQYF.

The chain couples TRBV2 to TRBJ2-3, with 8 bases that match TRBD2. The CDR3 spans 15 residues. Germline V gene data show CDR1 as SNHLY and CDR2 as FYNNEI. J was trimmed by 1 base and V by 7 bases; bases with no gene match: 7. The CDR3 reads CASTRALAGTDTQYF. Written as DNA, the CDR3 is TGTGCCAGCACGAGGGCACTAGCGGGCACAGATACGCAGTATTTT. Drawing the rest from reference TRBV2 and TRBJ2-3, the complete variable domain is EPEVTQTPSHQVTQMGQEVILRCVPISNHLYFYWYRQILGQKVEFLVSFYNNEISEKSEIFDDQFSVERPDGSNFTLKIRSTKLEDSAMYFCASTRALAGTDTQYFGPGTRLTVL.

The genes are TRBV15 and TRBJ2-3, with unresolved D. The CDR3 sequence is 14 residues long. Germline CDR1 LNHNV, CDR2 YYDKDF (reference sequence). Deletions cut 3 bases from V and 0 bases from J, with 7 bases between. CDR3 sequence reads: CATSSWGSTDTQYF. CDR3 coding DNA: TGTGCCACCAGCAGTTGGGGAAGCACAGATACGCAGTATTTT. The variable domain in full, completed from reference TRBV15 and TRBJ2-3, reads DAMVIQNPRYQVTQFGKPVTLSCSQTLNHNVMYWYQQKSSQAPKLLFHYYDKDFNNEADTPDNFQSRRPNTSFCFLDIRSPGLGDTAMYLCATSSWGSTDTQYFGPGTRLTVL.